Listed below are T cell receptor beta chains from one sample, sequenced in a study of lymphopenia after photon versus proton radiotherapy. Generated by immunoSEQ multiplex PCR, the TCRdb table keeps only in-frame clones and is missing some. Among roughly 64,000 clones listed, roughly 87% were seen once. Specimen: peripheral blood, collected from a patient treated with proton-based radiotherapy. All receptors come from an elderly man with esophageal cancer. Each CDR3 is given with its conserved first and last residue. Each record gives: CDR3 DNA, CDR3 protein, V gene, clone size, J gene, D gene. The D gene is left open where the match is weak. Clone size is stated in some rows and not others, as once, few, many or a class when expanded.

TGTGCCAGCAGCTTCGGGACTAGCGGGAGGAATGAGCAGTTCTTC CASSFGTSGRNEQFF TRBV7-7 - TRBJ2-1 TRBD2
TGCGCCAGCAGCCCAAGGACAGGACCTCGTGAGCAGTTCTTC CASSPRTGPREQFF TRBV5-1 - TRBJ2-1 TRBD1
TGTGCCAGCAGCTTAGGTGTTAGACTCTACAATGAGCAGTTCTTC CASSLGVRLYNEQFF TRBV7-2 - TRBJ2-1 -
TGTGCCAGCGGGAGATTGGAGACCCAGTACTTC CASGRLETQYF TRBV6-5 - TRBJ2-5 -
TGTGCCAGCAGCTTATACCAGCGAGGCACAGATACGCAGTATTTT CASSLYQRGTDTQYF TRBV7-3 - TRBJ2-3 -
TGTGCCATCAGCGAGGGACTAGCGGGAGCCCATGAGCAGTTCTTC CAISEGLAGAHEQFF TRBV10-3 - TRBJ2-1 TRBD2
TGTGCCATCAGTCCCTCCCAGGGGGAGCTGTTTTTT CAISPSQGELFF TRBV10-3 - TRBJ2-2 -
TGTGCCAGCAGTTCGGGACACACGGACACTGAAGCTTTCTTT CASSSGHTDTEAFF TRBV5-8 few TRBJ1-1 -
TGTGCCAGCAGCTTAGCTGCGAGGACGAACACCGGGGAGCTGTTTTTT CASSLAARTNTGELFF TRBV7-9 - TRBJ2-2 -
TGTGCCAGCAGCCCCCGCCACCGGGGCGTGAAATCTAACTATGGCTACACCTTC CASSPRHRGVKSNYGYTF TRBV7-9 - TRBJ1-2 -
TGTGCCAGCAGCTCCCCCAGAAGGAGAGGCGGCATTCAGTACTTC CASSSPRRRGGIQYF TRBV11-2 few TRBJ2-4 -
TGTGCCAGCAGCTTAGCGGGGGGGAACGAGCAGTTCTTC CASSLAGGNEQFF TRBV7-8 once TRBJ2-1 TRBD2
TGTGCCAGCAGTAAGGGGAACTATGGCTACACCTTC CASSKGNYGYTF TRBV6-5 - TRBJ1-2 -
TGCGCCAGCAGCTTAACCGGGACAGGGGCTGGAATGTATGGCTACACCTTC CASSLTGTGAGMYGYTF TRBV5-1 once TRBJ1-2 TRBD1
TGTGCCATCAGTGATCCAGTCCGAAGCCGTGGCTACACCTTC CAISDPVRSRGYTF TRBV10-3 - TRBJ1-2 -
TGTGCCAGCAGGGCCGATACGCAGTATTTT CASRADTQYF TRBV21-1 - TRBJ2-3 -
TGTGCCAGTAGTTCCTGGGACGCGTTGACACAGGATACGCAGTATTTT CASSSWDALTQDTQYF TRBV19 - TRBJ2-3 -
TGTGCCAGCAGCGACGCCCTCCCAGGAGGCATTCAGTACTTC CASSDALPGGIQYF TRBV7-2 - TRBJ2-4 -
TGTGTCAGAAGCCCCCGGGACAGGGGCTACGAGCAGTACTTC CVRSPRDRGYEQYF TRBV7-5 - TRBJ2-7 -
TGTGCCAGCAGCTGGGGCCAAAACAACCAGCCCCAGCATTTT CASSWGQNNQPQHF TRBV7-9 - TRBJ1-5 -
TGTGCCAGCAGCGGGACAGCGAGAACTAATGAAAAACTGTTTTTT CASSGTARTNEKLFF TRBV16 - TRBJ1-4 TRBD1
TGTGCCAGCAGCTCCCTCTCCCAAGCCGTAAAAAACAATGAGCAGTTCTTC CASSSLSQAVKNNEQFF TRBV27 - TRBJ2-1 -
TGCGCCAGCAGTGAGCCGGGACTAGCGGGGTACGAGCAGTACTTC CASSEPGLAGYEQYF TRBV10-1 few TRBJ2-7 TRBD2
TGTGCCAGTGCAGGTCCTGACCGTGAAAAACTGTTTTTT CASAGPDREKLFF TRBV19 - TRBJ1-4 -
TGCGCCAGCAGCTTGGGGTCCGCAGGGGAAGCTTTCTTT CASSLGSAGEAFF TRBV5-1 - TRBJ1-1 -
TGTGCCAGCAGCGGCAATTACAATGAGCAGTTCTTC CASSGNYNEQFF TRBV7-2 few TRBJ2-1 -
TGTGCCAGCAGCTTGGGGACTTTTTACTTCTACAATGAGCAGTTCTTC CASSLGTFYFYNEQFF TRBV5-6 - TRBJ2-1 -
TGTGCCAGCAGCCCCCGGACAGGACACAATGAGCAGTTCTTC CASSPRTGHNEQFF TRBV7-2 - TRBJ2-1 TRBD1
TGTGCCAGCAGTTCAAAGGCAGATTACGAGCAGTACTTC CASSSKADYEQYF TRBV27 - TRBJ2-7 -
TGTGCCAGCAATTTAGGTGGCAGTAACTATGGCTACACCTTC CASNLGGSNYGYTF TRBV5-4 - TRBJ1-2 -
TGTGCCAGCAGCTTAGGCGTAGCTCAACCTGAAGCTTTCTTT CASSLGVAQPEAFF TRBV7-9 - TRBJ1-1 -
TGCAGCGTGCGGGAGGGCTTGGGCTACGAGCAGTACTTC CSVREGLGYEQYF TRBV29-1 - TRBJ2-7 TRBD2
TGTGCCAGCAGTCAGGAGGGGGCAAGGGAGCAGTTCTTC CASSQEGAREQFF TRBV25-1 - TRBJ2-1 -